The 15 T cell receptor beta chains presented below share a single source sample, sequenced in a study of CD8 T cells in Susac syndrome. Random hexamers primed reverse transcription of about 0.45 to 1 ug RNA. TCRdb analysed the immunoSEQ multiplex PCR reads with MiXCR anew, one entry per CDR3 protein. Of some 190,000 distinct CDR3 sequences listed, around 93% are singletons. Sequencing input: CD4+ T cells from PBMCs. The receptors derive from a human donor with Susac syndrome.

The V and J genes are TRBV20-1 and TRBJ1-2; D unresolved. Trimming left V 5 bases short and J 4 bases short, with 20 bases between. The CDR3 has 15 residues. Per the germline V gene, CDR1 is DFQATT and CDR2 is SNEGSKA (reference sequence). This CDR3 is CSAREAGSSFYGYTF. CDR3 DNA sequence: TGCAGTGCTCGGGAGGCAGGCAGTTCCTTCTATGGCTACACCTTC.

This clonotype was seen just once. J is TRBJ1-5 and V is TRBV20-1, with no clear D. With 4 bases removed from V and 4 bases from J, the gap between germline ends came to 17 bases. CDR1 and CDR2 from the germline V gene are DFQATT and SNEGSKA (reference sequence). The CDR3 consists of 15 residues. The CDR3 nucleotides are TGCAGTGCTATTAGCCCCCTACGGGATAATCAGCCCCAGCATTTT. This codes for CSAISPLRDNQPQHF.

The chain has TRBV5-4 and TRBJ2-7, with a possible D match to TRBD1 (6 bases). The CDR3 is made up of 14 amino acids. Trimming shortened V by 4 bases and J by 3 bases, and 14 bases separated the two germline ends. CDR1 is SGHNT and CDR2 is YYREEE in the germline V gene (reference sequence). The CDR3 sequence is CASSQTGNYYEQYF. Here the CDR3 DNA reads TGTGCCAGCAGCCAAACAGGGAACTACTACGAGCAGTACTTC.

CDR3 in amino acids: CASSLQGVAEAFF. As DNA, the CDR3 is TGTGCCAGCAGCCTACAGGGGGTAGCTGAAGCTTTCTTT. This chain connects TRBV3-1 to TRBJ1-1, with TRBD1 identical over 8 bases. CDR3 length equals 13 residues. Germline lookup yields CDR1 LGHDT and CDR2 YNNKEL (reference sequence). The trim removed 4 bases at V and 6 bases at J, leaving 4 bases unmatched.

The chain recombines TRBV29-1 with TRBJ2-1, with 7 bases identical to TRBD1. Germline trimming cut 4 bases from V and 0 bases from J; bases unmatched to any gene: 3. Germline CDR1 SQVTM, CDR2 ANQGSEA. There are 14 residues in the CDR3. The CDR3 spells CSVATGSSYNEQFF. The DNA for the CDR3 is TGCAGCGTTGCGACAGGGAGCTCCTACAATGAGCAGTTCTTC.

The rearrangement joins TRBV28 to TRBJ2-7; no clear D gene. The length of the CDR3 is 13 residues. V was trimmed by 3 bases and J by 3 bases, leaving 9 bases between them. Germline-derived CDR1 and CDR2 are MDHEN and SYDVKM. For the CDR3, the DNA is TGTGCCAGCAGTTTGGACGCTCTCTACGAGCAGTACTTC. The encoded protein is CASSLDALYEQYF.

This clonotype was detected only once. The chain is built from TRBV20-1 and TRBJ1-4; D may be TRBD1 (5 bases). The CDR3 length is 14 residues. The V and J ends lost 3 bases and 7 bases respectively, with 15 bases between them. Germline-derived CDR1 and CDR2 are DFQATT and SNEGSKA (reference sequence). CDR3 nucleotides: TGCAGTGCTAGGGACATTCGCGACGGTGAAAAACTGTTTTTT. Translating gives CSARDIRDGEKLFF.

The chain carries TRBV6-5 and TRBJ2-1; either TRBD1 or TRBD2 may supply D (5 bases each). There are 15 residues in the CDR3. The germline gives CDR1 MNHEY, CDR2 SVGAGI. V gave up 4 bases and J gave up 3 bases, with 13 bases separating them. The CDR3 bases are TGTGCCAGCAGTTTCCGGGACGTAGGCTACAATGAGCAGTTCTTC. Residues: CASSFRDVGYNEQFF.

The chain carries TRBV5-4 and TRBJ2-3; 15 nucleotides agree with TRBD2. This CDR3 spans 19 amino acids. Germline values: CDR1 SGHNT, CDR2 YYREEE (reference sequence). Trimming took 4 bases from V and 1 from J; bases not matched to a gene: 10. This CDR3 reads CASSRGLAGGEVRTDTQYF. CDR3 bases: TGTGCCAGCAGCCGGGGACTAGCGGGGGGTGAGGTGCGCACAGATACGCAGTATTTT.

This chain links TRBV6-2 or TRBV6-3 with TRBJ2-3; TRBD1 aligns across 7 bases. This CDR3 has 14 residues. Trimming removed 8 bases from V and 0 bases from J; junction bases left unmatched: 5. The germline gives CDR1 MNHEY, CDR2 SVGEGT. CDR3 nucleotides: TGTGCCAGCCAGCCGGGACAGAGCACAGATACGCAGTATTTT. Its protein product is CASQPGQSTDTQYF.

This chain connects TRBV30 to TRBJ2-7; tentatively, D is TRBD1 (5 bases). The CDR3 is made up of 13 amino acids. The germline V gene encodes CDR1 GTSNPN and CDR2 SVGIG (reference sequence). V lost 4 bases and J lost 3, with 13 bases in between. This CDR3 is CAWTPLDSYEQYF. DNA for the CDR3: TGTGCCTGGACCCCGCTCGACAGCTACGAGCAGTACTTC.

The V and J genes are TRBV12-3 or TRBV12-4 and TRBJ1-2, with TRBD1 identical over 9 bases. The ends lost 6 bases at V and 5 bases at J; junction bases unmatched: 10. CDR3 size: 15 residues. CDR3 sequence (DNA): TGTGCCAGCAGAGCTAGACAGGGGGTGGATTATGGCTACACCTTC. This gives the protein CASRARQGVDYGYTF.

The CDR3 sequence is CSVAAVGGHEQYF. CDR3 bases: TGCAGCGTTGCGGCGGTCGGGGGTCACGAGCAGTACTTC. This rearrangement joins TRBV29-1 to TRBJ2-7; a weak D match, TRBD2 (6 bases). Germline assignment: CDR1 SQVTM and CDR2 ANQGSEA. The CDR3 extends over 13 amino acids. V was cut by 4 bases and J by 5 bases, with 15 bases left in between.

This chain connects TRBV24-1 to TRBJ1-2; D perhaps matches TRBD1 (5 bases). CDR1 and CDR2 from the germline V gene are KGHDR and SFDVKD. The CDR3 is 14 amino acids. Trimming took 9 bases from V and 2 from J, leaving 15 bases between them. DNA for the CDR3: TGTGCCACCGGGGCCAGGGAAGGAAACTATGGCTACACCTTC. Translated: CATGAREGNYGYTF.

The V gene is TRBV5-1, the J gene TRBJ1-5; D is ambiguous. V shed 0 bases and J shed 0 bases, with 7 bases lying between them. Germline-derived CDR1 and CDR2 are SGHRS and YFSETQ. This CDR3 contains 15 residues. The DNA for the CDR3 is TGCGCCAGCAGCTTGGGCCACAATAGCAATCAGCCCCAGCATTTT. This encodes CASSLGHNSNQPQHF.